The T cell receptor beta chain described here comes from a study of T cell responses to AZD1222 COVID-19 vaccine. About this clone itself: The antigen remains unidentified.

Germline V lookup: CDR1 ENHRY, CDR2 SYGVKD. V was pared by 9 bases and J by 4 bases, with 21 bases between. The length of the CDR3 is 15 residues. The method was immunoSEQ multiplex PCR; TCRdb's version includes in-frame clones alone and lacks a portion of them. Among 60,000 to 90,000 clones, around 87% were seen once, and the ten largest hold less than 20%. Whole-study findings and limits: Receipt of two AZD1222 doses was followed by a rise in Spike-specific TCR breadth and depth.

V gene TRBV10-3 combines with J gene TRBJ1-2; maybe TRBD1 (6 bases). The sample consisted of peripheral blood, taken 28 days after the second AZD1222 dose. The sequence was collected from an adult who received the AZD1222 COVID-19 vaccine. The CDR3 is CAISEGEKAGYGYTF. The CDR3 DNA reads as TGTGCCATTTCGGAGGGGGAGAAGGCGGGCTATGGCTACACCTTC.